This T cell receptor beta chain was documented in a study of CXCR3-negative and CXCR3-positive naive CD8 T cells. Study outcomes and limitations: The authors found comparable surface CD5 between naive subsets and inferred TCR strength from TRB CDR3 properties. After cryopreservation, expression of CXCR3 was partially reduced, and most assays were run with fresh PBMCs.

Looked up from germline, CDR1 is SGHVS and CDR2 is FQNEAQ. The CDR3 has 19 residues. Triplicates of 300,000 cells were sorted from each CD8+ T cell subset. Cells classed as naive CD8+ T cells were CD45RO-CCR7+CD27+CD95-. Through 5' RACE with UMI labels, the TRB cDNA libraries were prepared. TCRdb reprocessed the 5' RACE reads and stores each CDR3 protein as one record, lacking DNA. This sample's table has about 130,000 distinct CDR3 sequences. Concerning this clonotype itself: Its antigen is not known.

Material for sequencing was naive CXCR3- CD8+ T cells from blood. Subset indicated: CD45RO-CCR7+CD27+CD95- naive CD8+ T cells lacking CXCR3 (TNR3-). This rearrangement joins TRBV7-8 to TRBJ2-2; checking the TCRdb D call of TRBD2 is not possible without DNA. This receptor was obtained from a human donor in good health. Some clones in this sample may be carry-over from other donors' samples. The CDR3 sequence: CASSNSVTVPGESTGELFF.